This is a list of T cell receptor beta chains from one sample in a study of T cell repertoires in cytomegalovirus infection. Antigens for these TCRs are unknown. TCRdb processed the reads anew with MiXCR; each CDR3 protein has one entry. The sample lists tens of thousands of distinct CDR3 sequences, 24% seen once, with about half in the top ten. The material was CD8+ T cells from cultured PBMCs, obtained from culture after CMV antigen stimulation. These receptors all come from a human donor in good health (CMV status not recorded). Some clones in this sample may be carry-over from other donors' samples. CDR3s include the opening cysteine and the closing phenylalanine or tryptophan. The D gene is left open where the match is weak. Rows may omit the clone size; those that give it use once, few, many or a size class.

TRBV7-3	-	-	TRBJ2-1	TGTGCCAGCATCCTGACAGGCAGCGAGCAGTTCTTC	CASILTGSEQFF
TRBV27	few	TRBD1	TRBJ1-2	TGTGCCAGCAGTCCCACGGGACAGGGTCGGTATGGCTACACCTTC	CASSPTGQGRYGYTF
TRBV11-2	many	TRBD1	TRBJ2-1	TGTGCCAGCAGCCCCCCCGCAGGACAGGGTAACAATGAGCAGTTCTTC	CASSPPAGQGNNEQFF
TRBV4-1	many	TRBD1	TRBJ1-2	TGCGCCAGCAGCCAAGCCCTGACAGGGGCGGAGGGCTACACCTTC	CASSQALTGAEGYTF
TRBV6-6	many	-	TRBJ2-7	TGTGCCAGCAGCGAATCTACATACTCCCAGCAGTACTTC	CASSESTYSQQYF
TRBV5-5	few	-	TRBJ1-2	TGTGCCAGCGTTCGGGGGAACGACTATGGCTACACCTTC	CASVRGNDYGYTF
TRBV5-3	-	-	TRBJ2-1	TGTGCCAGCAGCTTTATGGGACACGGCGACAATGAGCAGTTCTTC	CASSFMGHGDNEQFF
TRBV27	-	-	TRBJ2-1	TGTGCCAGCAGATGGAAATCTGGGACGGGGAGCTCCTACAATGAGCAGTTCTTC	CASRWKSGTGSSYNEQFF
TRBV7-8	medium-sized	-	TRBJ2-1	TGTGCCAGCAGCTTAGACAGGCGGAGGTCCTACAATGAGCAGTTCTTC	CASSLDRRRSYNEQFF
TRBV20-1	-	TRBD2	TRBJ2-1	TGCAGTGCTAGAGACTCCGGGACTAGCGTCAACTACAATGAGCAGTTCTTC	CSARDSGTSVNYNEQFF
TRBV11-2	many	-	TRBJ2-7	TGTGCCAGCACCCACCCCGGAGGAGACTCCTACGAGCAGTACTTC	CASTHPGGDSYEQYF
TRBV4-1	many	-	TRBJ2-1	TGCGCCAGCACCCAAGGGAATGAGCAGTTCTTC	CASTQGNEQFF
TRBV6-2/TRBV6-3	many	TRBD2	TRBJ2-1	TGTGCCAGCAGGCCGGGGACTAGCTCCTACAATGAGCAGTTCTTC	CASRPGTSSYNEQFF
TRBV20-1	-	TRBD1	TRBJ2-5	TGCAGCATTTATAACCCCGGGACAGATCAAGAGACCCAGTACTTC	CSIYNPGTDQETQYF
TRBV7-2	many	TRBD1	TRBJ2-1	TGTGCCAGCAGCTCAGACCCTCCGGGACAGGGGATCAATGAGCAGTTCTTC	CASSSDPPGQGINEQFF
TRBV13	few	TRBD2	TRBJ2-4	TGTGCCAGCAGCTTAGGTCCAGATAGCGGGATCCCACTAGCCAAAAACATTCAGTACTTC	CASSLGPDSGIPLAKNIQYF
TRBV7-2	-	TRBD2	TRBJ2-3	TGTGCCAGCAGCTACACTGGCGGGAGGGATACGCAGTATTTT	CASSYTGGRDTQYF
TRBV12-3/TRBV12-4	few	TRBD2	TRBJ2-3	TGTGCCAGCAGTTCCGGACTAGCGGACACAGATACGCAGTATTTT	CASSSGLADTDTQYF
TRBV7-2	many	-	TRBJ1-2	TGTGCCAGCAGCTTAGGGGGTGACAGAGGCTACACCTTC	CASSLGGDRGYTF
TRBV7-2	many	TRBD1	TRBJ2-3	TGTGCCAGCAGCACCCGGACAGGCAGTTCAGATACGCAGTATTTT	CASSTRTGSSDTQYF
TRBV12-3/TRBV12-4	-	TRBD1	TRBJ1-5	TGTGCCAGCAGACGGGACAGGGTTAGCAATCAGCCCCAGCATTTT	CASRRDRVSNQPQHF
TRBV27	many	TRBD1	TRBJ1-5	TGTGCCAGCAGTGGGACAGGGGCCAATCAGCCCCAGCATTTT	CASSGTGANQPQHF
TRBV28	few	-	TRBJ1-6	TGTGCCAGCGTATCCCTCGGGGGGAGCTCCTATAATTCACCCCTCCACTTT	CASVSLGGSSYNSPLHF
TRBV18	many	-	TRBJ1-6	TGTGCCAGCTCACCACCGAACCCCGCAGGGTCGGCCTATAATTCACCCCTCCACTTT	CASSPPNPAGSAYNSPLHF
TRBV12-3/TRBV12-4	-	-	TRBJ2-7	TGTGCCAGCAGTGCGGGATACTACGAGCAGTACTTC	CASSAGYYEQYF
TRBV30	-	-	TRBJ1-5	TGTGCCTGGAGTAAACAGATAGCCGGGCCCCAGCATTTT	CAWSKQIAGPQHF
TRBV27	-	-	TRBJ2-3	TGTGCCAGCAGTTCGAGGGACTTGCAGTATTTT	CASSSRDLQYF
TRBV3-1	-	-	TRBJ2-3	TGTGCCAGCAGCCATGGCACTTATAGCACAGATACGCAGTATTTT	CASSHGTYSTDTQYF
TRBV5-1	-	-	TRBJ1-1	TGCGCCAGCAGCTTGGCTCAAAGGGTGAACACTGAAGCTTTCTTT	CASSLAQRVNTEAFF
TRBV4-1	many	TRBD2	TRBJ2-7	TGCGCCAGCAGCCCGTTCACTAGCGGGAGTATCGACGAGCAGTACTTC	CASSPFTSGSIDEQYF
TRBV10-2	few	-	TRBJ1-2	TGCGCCAGCAGGCCGACTGGGGGGCTTTCAAGTGGCTACACCTTC	CASRPTGGLSSGYTF
TRBV9	few	-	TRBJ2-7	TGTGCCAGCAGCCCCGGGGGACCGCCTTCAGAGCAGTACTTC	CASSPGGPPSEQYF
TRBV28	few	TRBD1	TRBJ1-4	TGTGCCAGCTTGTCCCGGGACAGGGGTGGTGAAAAACTGTTTTTT	CASLSRDRGGEKLFF
TRBV6-2/TRBV6-3	-	-	TRBJ2-7	TGTGCCAGCAGTTACTCCCCAGAGGACATCTCCTACGAGCAGTACTTC	CASSYSPEDISYEQYF
TRBV7-9	few	TRBD1	TRBJ1-6	TGTGCCAGCAGCTTCCTCCCGGGACAGGGGGAATCACCCCTCCACTTT	CASSFLPGQGESPLHF
TRBV7-2	many	TRBD2	TRBJ2-3	TGTGCCAGCAGCTCGATTTTTAGCGGGGGGGCCGCAGATACGCAGTATTTT	CASSSIFSGGAADTQYF
TRBV7-9	-	-	TRBJ2-5	TGTGCCAGCAGACCTAAGGGGCAAGAGACCCAGTACTTC	CASRPKGQETQYF
TRBV12-3/TRBV12-4	few	-	TRBJ2-3	TGTGCCAGCAGTTTAGGGCTAGCAGATACGCAGTATTTT	CASSLGLADTQYF
TRBV20-1	-	TRBD1	TRBJ2-1	TGCAGTGCTAATGTCAGGCAGGGGGCGATCCCGGAGCAGTTCTTC	CSANVRQGAIPEQFF